This passage covers 32 T cell receptor beta chains from one sample sequenced in a study of beta chain features in type 1 diabetes. Of the isolated RNA, all was reverse transcribed, and so the sequenced material was expressed TCRB transcripts. TCRdb's table, derived via immunoSEQ multiplex PCR, lists solely in-frame clones and lacks some. The sample lists more than 250,000 clones, 14% occurring once. Study outcomes and limitations: Shorter TCRB CDR3s, moderately but significantly so, were found in Type 1 diabetes patients in all four CD4+ subsets.

Their antigens are not known. Sequencing was done on a sample of naive CD4+ T cells from blood. Receptors originate from a man aged 25 to 40 with type 1 diabetes.

This clone was counted only a few times. The chain links TRBV15 to TRBJ2-5, with 7 bases aligning to TRBD1. The ends lost 3 bases at V and 1 base at J; junction bases unmatched: 2. CDR1 is LNHNV, CDR2 YYDKDF, per germline (reference sequence). CDR3 length: 14 amino acids. The CDR3 coding sequence is TGTGCCACCAGCAGGCAGGGGGTCCAAGAGACCCAGTACTTC. Encoded protein: CATSRQGVQETQYF.

This clone was found a few times. The rearrangement joins TRBV9 to TRBJ2-5, with D uncertain. Trimming took off 3 bases at V and 5 bases at J, with 11 bases between the two ends. Germline V gene lookup returns CDR1 SGDLS and CDR2 YYNGEE. The CDR3 has 13 residues. CDR3 coding DNA: TGTGCCAGCAGCGACGGGTCTAGGGAGACCCAGTACTTC. This translates into CASSDGSRETQYF.

This rearrangement joins TRBV7-9 to TRBJ2-3; 11 bases align to TRBD2. Germline V gives CDR1 SEHNR, CDR2 FQNEAQ (reference sequence). This CDR3 spans 16 amino acids. Trimming took 1 base from V and 2 from J; bases not matched to a gene: 2. The CDR3 protein is CASSLVSGRATDTQYF. The CDR3 DNA follows: TGTGCCAGCAGCTTAGTTAGCGGGAGGGCCACAGATACGCAGTATTTT.

The V call is TRBV5-6, the J call TRBJ2-3; D is perhaps TRBD2 (6 bases). Germline CDR1 is SGHDT and CDR2 is YYEEEE. This CDR3 is built from 15 residues. V was cut by 7 bases and J by 0 bases, with 15 bases left in between. CDR3 region: CASLLRSGSTDTQYF. The CDR3, as DNA: TGTGCCAGCCTCCTTCGGAGCGGGAGCACAGATACGCAGTATTTT.

This clone was seen more than once but under ten times. The genes are TRBV6-5 and TRBJ1-1, with 11 bases identical to TRBD1. With 6 bases clipped from V and 3 bases from J, the junction kept 6 bases outside the gene matches. The germline V gene encodes CDR1 MNHEY and CDR2 SVGAGI. This CDR3 spans 15 amino acids. Written as DNA, the CDR3 is TGTGCCAGCAGCCGCCAGGGACAGGGGGACACTGAAGCTTTCTTT. It is translated as CASSRQGQGDTEAFF.

The sample holds a few counts of this clone. V is TRBV5-1 and J is TRBJ1-1; 10 positions agree with TRBD1. From germline, CDR1 is SGHRS and CDR2 YFSETQ. J gave up 0 bases and V 5 bases, and 4 bases lay outside the gene matches. The CDR3 runs 15 residues. CDR3 sequence reads: CASRSGTGVNTEAFF. The CDR3 coding sequence is TGCGCCAGCAGATCCGGGACAGGGGTGAACACTGAAGCTTTCTTT.

The rearrangement joins TRBV14 to TRBJ2-7; TRBD2 agrees at 8 bases. The CDR3 is made up of 15 amino acids. The germline V gene encodes CDR1 SGHDN and CDR2 FVKESK. V was pared by 0 bases and J by 3 bases, with 4 bases of the junction left unmatched. CDR3 nucleotide sequence: TGTGCCAGCAGCCAAGAGAGCCTAGCGGGCTACGAGCAGTACTTC. Translated: CASSQESLAGYEQYF.

The chain is built from TRBV18 and TRBJ1-2; TRBD1 agrees at 8 bases. Germline lookup yields CDR1 KGHSH and CDR2 LQKENI. Trimming cost V 2 bases and J 8 bases; bases outside gene matches: 7. The CDR3 extends over 14 amino acids. The CDR3 nucleotides read TGTGCCAGCTCACCATGGGACAGGTTAGGCGGCTACACCTTC. Protein sequence: CASSPWDRLGGYTF.

The chain couples TRBV2 to TRBJ1-2; D ambiguous. There are 13 residues in the CDR3. V was clipped by 8 bases and J by 3 bases, with 13 bases between them. Looked up from germline, CDR1 is SNHLY and CDR2 is FYNNEI. The CDR3 is CASGFREDYGYTF. The CDR3 DNA follows: TGTGCCAGCGGATTCCGGGAAGACTATGGCTACACCTTC.

The rearrangement links TRBV7-9 to TRBJ2-2; D is undetermined. V was pared by 7 bases and J by 7 bases, with 16 bases between. Germline V CDR1 and CDR2: SEHNR, FQNEAQ (reference sequence). CDR3 length: 14 amino acids. CDR3 region: CASIALDPVGELFF. The CDR3 bases are TGTGCCAGCATCGCCCTAGATCCCGTCGGGGAGCTGTTTTTT.

The chain has TRBV6-1 and TRBJ2-7, with a possible D match to TRBD2 (5 bases). This CDR3 has 14 residues. Germline V CDR1 and CDR2: MNHNS, SASEGT. Trimming stripped 5 bases from V and 5 bases from J, with 16 bases between. The CDR3 sequence: CASSLVLRSDEQYF. For the CDR3, the DNA is TGTGCCAGCAGTTTGGTTCTTCGTAGCGACGAGCAGTACTTC.

This clone appeared a few times. The J gene is TRBJ1-4, the V gene TRBV15; maybe TRBD1 (6 bases). The germline V gene has CDR1 LNHNV and CDR2 YYDKDF (reference sequence). The ends were cut back, 4 bases at V and 7 bases at J, with 13 bases in the middle. The CDR3 runs 14 residues. The CDR3 bases are TGTGCCACCAGCAAAACCCTACAGGGTGAAAAACTGTTTTTT. The encoded protein is CATSKTLQGEKLFF.

The chain uses TRBV5-6 and TRBJ2-1; 9 bases are a match to TRBD1. There are 17 residues in the CDR3. CDR1 and CDR2 from the germline V gene are SGHDT and YYEEEE. Losses at the gene ends were 4 bases for V and 1 base for J; bases not matched to a gene: 9. Here the CDR3 reads CASSPGQGIGSYNEQFF. Here the CDR3 DNA reads TGTGCCAGCAGCCCCGGACAGGGGATAGGTTCCTACAATGAGCAGTTCTTC.

This clone was counted between two and nine times. This sequence joins TRBV7-2 and TRBJ2-1; 10 bases are shared with TRBD2. Unmatched junction bases numbered 7, after V lost 4 bases and J lost 7 bases. The CDR3 totals 15 residues. Per germline, CDR1 SGHTA and CDR2 FQGNSA. For the CDR3, the DNA is TGTGCCAGCAGCTCTAGCGGGAGAGAAGTAAATGAGCAGTTCTTC. Translation: CASSSSGREVNEQFF.

The V and J genes are TRBV29-1 and TRBJ1-1; D remains unclear. Germline V lookup: CDR1 SQVTM, CDR2 ANQGSEA. V was trimmed by 1 base and J by 0 bases, leaving 15 bases between them. The CDR3 has 16 residues. The CDR3 sequence: CSVEVGSRNLNTEAFF. The CDR3 coding sequence is TGCAGCGTTGAAGTAGGCTCGCGGAACCTGAACACTGAAGCTTTCTTT.

The chain links TRBV6-6 to TRBJ2-1; 12 bases agree with TRBD2. V shed 6 bases and J 5 bases; nucleotides not matched to a gene: 5. Germline V gives CDR1 MNHNY, CDR2 SVGAGI (reference sequence). The CDR3 runs to 15 residues. DNA of the CDR3: TGTGCCAGCAGCCGACTAGCGGGAGACCACAATGAGCAGTTCTTC. Encoded protein: CASSRLAGDHNEQFF.

The rearrangement joins TRBV25-1 to TRBJ2-4; 11 bases align to TRBD1. This CDR3 contains 14 residues. Germline-derived CDR1 and CDR2 are MGHDK and SYGVNS. V gave up 4 bases and J gave up 8 bases; unmatched junction bases: 4. The CDR3 reads CASSGGQGAYIQYF. In DNA form, the CDR3 reads TGTGCCAGCAGTGGAGGACAGGGGGCGTACATTCAGTACTTC.

In this sample, this clone turned up a few times. This CDR3 is CASSIEQEQYF. The CDR3 coding sequence is TGTGCCAGTAGTATCGAGCAAGAGCAGTACTTC. The chain carries TRBV19 and TRBJ2-7, with D uncertain. The CDR3 has 11 residues. CDR1 is LNHDA, CDR2 SQIVND, per germline (reference sequence). Trimming left V 3 bases short and J 7 bases short, with 7 bases between. Using reference TRBV19 and TRBJ2-7 for the parts outside the CDR3, the full variable domain is DGGITQSPKYLFRKEGQNVTLSCEQNLNHDAMYWYRQDPGQGLRLIYYSQIVNDFQKGDIAEGYSVSREKKESFPLTVTSAQKNPTAFYLCASSIEQEQYFGPGTRLTVT.

This clone was counted only a few times. The CDR3 spells CSFTRTSGIETQYF. The CDR3 DNA is TGCAGCTTTACACGGACTAGCGGGATAGAGACCCAGTACTTC. The chain carries TRBV29-1 and TRBJ2-5; 12 bases are shared with TRBD2. This CDR3 comprises 14 residues. Trimming at V came to 8 bases and at J to 4 bases, leaving 8 bases not matched to a gene. Germline V CDR1 and CDR2: SQVTM, ANQGSEA.

This clone was seen only a few times. The genes are TRBV28 and TRBJ1-5; a weak D match, TRBD1 (5 bases). V lost 9 bases and J lost 4, with 13 bases in between. The CDR3 spans 13 residues. Germline assignment: CDR1 MDHEN and CDR2 SYDVKM. The CDR3 spells CASRRQQNQPQHF. The CDR3 coding sequence is TGTGCCAGTAGGCGACAGCAGAATCAGCCCCAGCATTTT.

This clone was observed a handful of times. V usage is TRBV23-1 and J usage is TRBJ2-1, with D possibly TRBD1 on 6 matching bases. TRBV23-1 is recorded as an ORF, its role being uncertain. This CDR3 region has 13 residues. Trimming pared 6 bases from V and 5 bases from J, leaving 11 bases between. The CDR3 coding sequence is TGCGCCAGCAGGCTAAACAGGGACAATGAGCAGTTCTTC. This translates into CASRLNRDNEQFF.

The CDR3 sequence is CASSSPSANSYEQYF. The DNA of the CDR3 is TGTGCCAGCAGCAGCCCTAGCGCGAACTCCTACGAGCAGTACTTC. The rearrangement uses TRBV7-9 and TRBJ2-7; tentative D call: TRBD2 (6 bases). The CDR3 consists of 15 residues. Trimming removed 5 bases at V and 0 bases at J, with 14 bases between. Germline V lookup: CDR1 SEHNR, CDR2 FQNEAQ (reference sequence).

This clone was counted between two and nine times. V is TRBV9 and J is TRBJ2-2, with 11 bases matching TRBD2. Germline values: CDR1 SGDLS, CDR2 YYNGEE. Trimming removed 8 bases from V and 5 bases from J; junction bases left unmatched: 5. CDR3 length: 14 residues. CDR3 protein: CASNSGRVTGELFF. The CDR3 DNA reads TGTGCCAGTAATAGCGGGAGGGTTACCGGGGAGCTGTTTTTT. The variable domain in full, completed from reference TRBV9 and TRBJ2-2, reads DSGVTQTPKHLITATGQRVTLRCSPRSGDLSVYWYQQSLDQGLQFLIQYYNGEERAKGNILERFSAQQFPDLHSELNLSSLELGDSALYFCASNSGRVTGELFFGEGSRLTVL.

The gene calls are TRBV29-1 and TRBJ2-1; D might be TRBD2 (6 bases). The CDR3 extends over 15 amino acids. Per germline, CDR1 SQVTM and CDR2 ANQGSEA. V was trimmed by 6 bases and J by 0 bases, leaving 15 bases between them. DNA for the CDR3: TGCAGCGTCCGCGGCGGGACCCCCTCCTACAATGAGCAGTTCTTC. Protein: CSVRGGTPSYNEQFF.

This clone was counted a few times. J is TRBJ2-1 and V is TRBV6-4, with 13 positions matching TRBD2. This CDR3 is 17 amino acids long. CDR1 is MRHNA and CDR2 is SNTAGT in the germline V gene. Germline trimming cut 4 bases from V and 4 bases from J; bases unmatched to any gene: 7. CDR3 nucleotides: TGTGCCAGCAGTGTCCACCCGACTAGCGGGGGGTACAATGAGCAGTTCTTC. It specifies CASSVHPTSGGYNEQFF.

The genes are TRBV2 and TRBJ2-3, with 15 bases matching TRBD2. Germline V gene data show CDR1 as SNHLY and CDR2 as FYNNEI. CDR3 size: 17 residues. With 6 bases clipped from V and 4 bases from J, the junction kept 8 bases outside the gene matches. CDR3 protein: CASRVGLAGGPSDTQYF. The CDR3 nucleotides read TGTGCCAGCAGGGTAGGACTAGCGGGAGGGCCGTCAGATACGCAGTATTTT. Drawing the rest from reference TRBV2 and TRBJ2-3, the complete variable domain is EPEVTQTPSHQVTQMGQEVILRCVPISNHLYFYWYRQILGQKVEFLVSFYNNEISEKSEIFDDQFSVERPDGSNFTLKIRSTKLEDSAMYFCASRVGLAGGPSDTQYFGPGTRLTVL.

This clone was counted between two and nine times. The rearrangement uses TRBV7-2 and TRBJ2-5, with 13 bases aligning to TRBD2. The CDR3 length is 16 residues. After removal of 6 bases from V and 5 bases from J, the junction contained 9 bases not matched to a gene. CDR1 is SGHTA and CDR2 is FQGNSA in the germline V gene. In nucleotides, the CDR3 is TGTGCCAGCAGACCTCCGGGACTAGCGGGACCTGAGACCCAGTACTTC. Amino acids: CASRPPGLAGPETQYF.

In this sample, this clone turned up a few times. The chain has TRBV7-2 and TRBJ1-1; 7 bases align to TRBD1. Losses at the gene ends were 6 bases for V and 0 bases for J; bases not matched to a gene: 7. The V gene's germline CDR1 is SGHTA and CDR2 FQGNSA. This CDR3 is 15 amino acids long. CDR3 nucleotide sequence: TGTGCCAGCAGTCCGGGACAGCTCCTGAACACTGAAGCTTTCTTT. It codes for CASSPGQLLNTEAFF.

V and J are TRBV7-6 and TRBJ2-1, with 9 bases lining up with TRBD1. Trimming cost V 5 bases and J 4 bases; bases outside gene matches: 9. This CDR3 spans 16 amino acids. Looked up from germline, CDR1 is SGHVS and CDR2 is FNYEAQ. This CDR3 reads CASSKPGQGTYNEQFF. CDR3 in DNA: TGTGCCAGCAGCAAGCCCGGACAGGGGACGTACAATGAGCAGTTCTTC.

The chain employs TRBV7-3 and TRBJ1-1; D perhaps matches TRBD1 (5 bases). The germline V gene has CDR1 SGHTA and CDR2 FQGTGA. Between the trimmed V and J ends, which lost 0 bases and 0 bases, there was a span of 11 bases. The CDR3 is made up of 16 amino acids. CDR3 bases: TGTGCCAGCAGCTTAACTCCACAGGCCATGAACACTGAAGCTTTCTTT. Its protein product is CASSLTPQAMNTEAFF.

The chain recombines TRBV7-9 with TRBJ1-1; D unclear. V was clipped by 2 bases and J by 3 bases, with 10 bases between them. Germline values: CDR1 SEHNR, CDR2 FQNEAQ (reference sequence). The CDR3 spans 14 residues. The CDR3 DNA reads as TGTGCCAGCAGCTTAAAGAGGCGGGACACTGAAGCTTTCTTT. This sequence encodes CASSLKRRDTEAFF.

The sample holds a few counts of this clone. The chain carries TRBV28 and TRBJ2-1; D unresolved. The germline V and J ends were trimmed by 7 bases and 8 bases, with 21 bases remaining between them. This CDR3 has 15 residues. CDR1 is MDHEN and CDR2 is SYDVKM in the germline V gene. The CDR3 nucleotides are TGTGCCAGCATCCCCCCTAATGGTCGGAGCGATGAGCAGTTCTTC. Its translation is CASIPPNGRSDEQFF.